This T cell receptor beta chain was found in a study of T cell responses to AZD1222 COVID-19 vaccine. Study-level points and caveats: Receipt of two AZD1222 doses was followed by a rise in Spike-specific TCR breadth and depth. A mostly white British donor set with more females was recruited, and clonal diversity was possibly underestimated. Regions 160-218 and 743-854 dominated among vaccine-associated CD4 TCRs spanning spike.

CDR1 and CDR2 from the germline V gene are SGHAT and FQNNGV. V lost 1 base and J 4 bases, leaving 7 bases between the germline ends. This CDR3 has 13 residues. Concerning this clone: Its antigen is not known.

The table came from immunoSEQ multiplex PCR; TCRdb's copy has only in-frame clones and leaves some out. The data show under 200,000 clones, under 95% seen once. The sequences come from peripheral blood, collected 28 days after the second AZD1222 dose. The chain has TRBV11-2 and TRBJ2-5, with D perhaps matching TRBD2 (6 bases). This receptor was taken from an adult who received the AZD1222 COVID-19 vaccine. The CDR3 here is CASSLVGGETQYF. CDR3 bases: TGTGCCAGCAGCTTAGTGGGGGGAGAGACCCAGTACTTC.